A selection of T cell receptor beta chains follows, all from one sample in a study of T cell repertoires in cytomegalovirus infection. Each CDR3 protein gets one entry after TCRdb re-called the reads with MiXCR. The sample carries under 250,000 distinct CDR3 sequences, around 6.4% recorded once. Sample: PBMCs. The receptors originated from a human donor in good health (CMV status not recorded). Some clones in this sample may be carry-over from other donors' samples. The CDR3 runs from the conserved cysteine through the conserved F or W. The D gene is left open where the match is weak. Size tells how often a clone was seen (once, few, many) or the class of an expanded clone, and some rows leave it out.

size: .; V: TRBV2; J: TRBJ1-2; D: .; DNA: TGTGCCACCCGACTAATTTCCTATGGCTACACCTTC; CDR3: CATRLISYGYTF
size: many; V: TRBV29-1; J: TRBJ1-2; D: .; DNA: TGCAGCGTTGAGCCCAGGGACGGTGGCTACACCTTC; CDR3: CSVEPRDGGYTF
size: many; V: TRBV25-1; J: TRBJ1-4; D: TRBD1; DNA: TGTGCCAGCAGTGAAGGGGGGACAGTTGGTGAAAAACTGTTTTTT; CDR3: CASSEGGTVGEKLFF
size: many; V: TRBV27; J: TRBJ2-5; D: .; DNA: TGTGCCAGCAGTTTAGGCATTGAAGAGACCCAGTACTTC; CDR3: CASSLGIEETQYF
size: many; V: TRBV2; J: TRBJ1-5; D: .; DNA: TGTGCCAGCAGTGACTCAGGGGATAGCAATCAGCCCCAGCATTTT; CDR3: CASSDSGDSNQPQHF
size: many; V: TRBV29-1; J: TRBJ2-3; D: .; DNA: TGCAGCGTTGCTGCGGCGGGCAACACAGATACGCAGTATTTT; CDR3: CSVAAAGNTDTQYF
size: many; V: TRBV7-2; J: TRBJ2-2; D: TRBD2; DNA: TGTGCCAGCAGCTTGGGTGGGGGGGGGAACACCGGGGAGCTGTTTTTT; CDR3: CASSLGGGGNTGELFF
size: few; V: TRBV5-1; J: TRBJ1-6; D: TRBD1; DNA: TGCGCCAGCAGCTTGGGGACAGGGGTTCAATCACCCCTCCACTTT; CDR3: CASSLGTGVQSPLHF
size: many; V: TRBV4-3; J: TRBJ2-1; D: TRBD2; DNA: TGCGCCAGCAGCCAAGAAGGAGCTAGCGGGGGTAGGAATGAGCAGTTCTTC; CDR3: CASSQEGASGGRNEQFF
size: many; V: TRBV7-2; J: TRBJ2-2; D: .; DNA: TGTGCCAGCAGCTTAGCAGAGGGACCCGGGGAGCTGTTTTTT; CDR3: CASSLAEGPGELFF
size: many; V: TRBV20-1; J: TRBJ2-7; D: .; DNA: TGCAGTGCTCCGGGACGCTCCTACGAGCAGTACTTC; CDR3: CSAPGRSYEQYF
size: many; V: TRBV12-3/TRBV12-4; J: TRBJ1-1; D: .; DNA: TGTGCCAGCAGTGCGTACATGAACACTGAAGCTTTCTTT; CDR3: CASSAYMNTEAFF
size: many; V: TRBV6-1; J: TRBJ2-5; D: .; DNA: TGTGCCAGCAGTACCCTCAGGGGGAGGGAAGAGACCCAGTACTTC; CDR3: CASSTLRGREETQYF
size: few; V: TRBV29-1; J: TRBJ2-2; D: .; DNA: TGCAGCGTTGCCCCTTTGGAGAGCACCGGGGAGCTGTTTTTT; CDR3: CSVAPLESTGELFF
size: many; V: TRBV12-3/TRBV12-4; J: TRBJ1-4; D: TRBD1; DNA: TGTGCCAGCAGTTTCCGGACAGGGCCTGAAAAACTGTTTTTT; CDR3: CASSFRTGPEKLFF
size: few; V: TRBV19; J: TRBJ1-1; D: .; DNA: TGTGCCAGTAGTATAAGTACGAACACTGAAGCTTTCTTT; CDR3: CASSISTNTEAFF
size: many; V: TRBV7-2; J: TRBJ2-5; D: .; DNA: TGTGCCAGCAGCTTAGTGGGGGGGGCCCAAGAGACCCAGTACTTC; CDR3: CASSLVGGAQETQYF
size: many; V: TRBV30; J: TRBJ2-4; D: .; DNA: TGTGCCTGGAGTGTAAACGGCAAAAACATTCAGTACTTC; CDR3: CAWSVNGKNIQYF
size: many; V: TRBV27; J: TRBJ2-5; D: TRBD2; DNA: TGTGCCAGCAGGAAACTAGCGGGGGCTTCAGAGACCCAGTACTTC; CDR3: CASRKLAGASETQYF
size: .; V: TRBV6-1; J: TRBJ2-2; D: .; DNA: TGTGCCAGCAGACTACAGGGATGGAACACCGGGGAGCTGTTTTTT; CDR3: CASRLQGWNTGELFF
size: .; V: TRBV6-6; J: TRBJ2-5; D: .; DNA: TGTGCCAGCAGTTACTCCCCAACCGGGGAAGAGACCCAGTACTTC; CDR3: CASSYSPTGEETQYF
size: many; V: TRBV5-1; J: TRBJ1-5; D: .; DNA: TGCGCCAGCAGCTTGGACGGGACACGCAATGTCGGCCAGCCCCAGCATTTT; CDR3: CASSLDGTRNVGQPQHF
size: many; V: TRBV7-2; J: TRBJ1-5; D: .; DNA: TGTGCCAGCAGCTTAGGCCTCCTAAGCAATCAGCCCCAGCATTTT; CDR3: CASSLGLLSNQPQHF
size: many; V: TRBV30; J: TRBJ2-5; D: .; DNA: TGTGCCTGGAGTGCCCCCAGAATCCAAGAGACCCAGTACTTC; CDR3: CAWSAPRIQETQYF
size: many; V: TRBV19; J: TRBJ2-1; D: TRBD2; DNA: TGTGCCAGTAGTATTCAGGGACTAGCGGCCTACAATGAGCAGTTCTTC; CDR3: CASSIQGLAAYNEQFF
size: .; V: TRBV7-9; J: TRBJ1-1; D: TRBD1; DNA: TGTGCCAGCAGCTTGGCGGACAGGGGGCACACTGAAGCTTTCTTT; CDR3: CASSLADRGHTEAFF
size: many; V: TRBV28; J: TRBJ2-7; D: .; DNA: TGTGCCACCCAAAAGGACAGATCAGCCTACGAGCAGTACTTC; CDR3: CATQKDRSAYEQYF
size: many; V: TRBV6-1; J: TRBJ1-5; D: TRBD1; DNA: TGTGCCACCCAGGGGGCTTGGAATCAGCCCCAGCATTTT; CDR3: CATQGAWNQPQHF
size: many; V: TRBV20-1; J: TRBJ2-5; D: .; DNA: TGCAGTGCTAGGAGACAGCAAGAGACCCAGTACTTC; CDR3: CSARRQQETQYF
size: many; V: TRBV6-2/TRBV6-3; J: TRBJ1-1; D: .; DNA: TGTGCCAGCACCCCGCTGCAGGGAGGCGAAGCTTTCTTT; CDR3: CASTPLQGGEAFF
size: few; V: TRBV29-1; J: TRBJ1-2; D: .; DNA: TGCAGCTCCCCGGGCTACACCTTC; CDR3: CSSPGYTF
size: .; V: TRBV6-2/TRBV6-3; J: TRBJ2-2; D: TRBD2; DNA: TGTGCCAGCAGTTACCAACTAGCGGGGGGGCCCGGGGAGCTGTTTTTT; CDR3: CASSYQLAGGPGELFF
size: many; V: TRBV5-6; J: TRBJ2-1; D: .; DNA: TGTGCCAGCAGCTTGGGTACTGGGAGCAGGGGGCAGTTCTTC; CDR3: CASSLGTGSRGQFF
size: many; V: TRBV7-8; J: TRBJ1-1; D: .; DNA: TGTGCCAGCAGCTTGACAGCTTCGAACACTGAAGCTTTCTTT; CDR3: CASSLTASNTEAFF
size: many; V: TRBV12-3/TRBV12-4; J: TRBJ2-7; D: .; DNA: TGTGCCAGCAGTTTTGCGGCCTACGAGCAGTACTTC; CDR3: CASSFAAYEQYF
size: few; V: TRBV27; J: TRBJ1-2; D: .; DNA: TGTGCCAGCAGTTTATCAGCGTCCTTTGGCTACACCTTC; CDR3: CASSLSASFGYTF
size: many; V: TRBV6-5; J: TRBJ1-6; D: .; DNA: TGTGCCAGCACTTACGTTGGGGCAGGGACTAGTTCACCCCTCCACTTT; CDR3: CASTYVGAGTSSPLHF
size: many; V: TRBV19; J: TRBJ2-3; D: TRBD2; DNA: TGTGCCAGTAGTATCGGTAGCGGGGTAGATACGCAGTATTTT; CDR3: CASSIGSGVDTQYF
size: few; V: TRBV20-1; J: TRBJ1-1; D: .; DNA: TGCAGTGCTAGAGTGGGGGCGATCACACTTGAAGCTTTCTTT; CDR3: CSARVGAITLEAFF
size: many; V: TRBV12-3/TRBV12-4; J: TRBJ1-5; D: .; DNA: TGTGCCAGCAGTTTGAACCAGGGAGGCGATCAGCCCCAGCATTTT; CDR3: CASSLNQGGDQPQHF
size: many; V: TRBV2; J: TRBJ1-2; D: .; DNA: TGTGCCAGCAGTGAAGCGCTTGACTTCTACTATGGCTACACCTTC; CDR3: CASSEALDFYYGYTF
size: .; V: TRBV7-9; J: TRBJ1-1; D: TRBD1; DNA: TGTGCCAGCAGCTTAGAGGGGGCGGGTTTCATGAACACTGAAGCTTTCTTT; CDR3: CASSLEGAGFMNTEAFF
size: few; V: TRBV19; J: TRBJ1-1; D: .; DNA: TGTGCCAGTAGTTCGGCTCCGGGGCTACCGAACACTGAAGCTTTCTTT; CDR3: CASSSAPGLPNTEAFF
size: .; V: TRBV28; J: TRBJ2-1; D: .; DNA: TGTGCCGGCGGTTGGGGGGGGGGGGCGGGTCCCGAGAATGAGCAGTTCTTC; CDR3: CAGGWGGGAGPENEQFF
size: few; V: TRBV20-1; J: TRBJ1-4; D: .; DNA: TGCAGTGCTAGGTGGTCGCTATCCGGGACCAAACTGTTTTTT; CDR3: CSARWSLSGTKLFF
size: many; V: TRBV20-1; J: TRBJ1-1; D: TRBD1; DNA: TGCAGTGCTAGAGACCCGACAGGGGGATTGGGTGAAGCTTTCTTT; CDR3: CSARDPTGGLGEAFF
size: .; V: TRBV12-3/TRBV12-4; J: TRBJ1-2; D: .; DNA: TGTGCCAGCAGTGTAAGCCGGGACTATGGCTACACCTTC; CDR3: CASSVSRDYGYTF
size: many; V: TRBV12-3/TRBV12-4; J: TRBJ1-1; D: TRBD1; DNA: TGTGCCAGCAGTTTAGGCTGGACAGGGGGGACTGAAGCTTTCTTT; CDR3: CASSLGWTGGTEAFF
size: many; V: TRBV7-2; J: TRBJ1-5; D: .; DNA: TGTGCCAGCAGCAAAGGCGAGGGGGGAAAGAAGAATCAGCCCCAGCATTTT; CDR3: CASSKGEGGKKNQPQHF
size: many; V: TRBV20-1; J: TRBJ1-1; D: .; DNA: TGCAGTGCGCTATACACTGAAGCTTTCTTT; CDR3: CSALYTEAFF
size: many; V: TRBV7-2; J: TRBJ1-1; D: TRBD1; DNA: TGTGCCAGCAGCCCAGGACAGGCGAACACTGAAGCTTTCTTT; CDR3: CASSPGQANTEAFF
size: many; V: TRBV4-1; J: TRBJ1-3; D: .; DNA: TGCGCCAGCAGCCAAGATATAACGACCTCTGGAAACACCATATATTTT; CDR3: CASSQDITTSGNTIYF
size: many; V: TRBV5-1; J: TRBJ1-1; D: TRBD1; DNA: TGCGCCAGCAGCTTGGGGGGACAGGGCCCAGCCAGCGCTGAAGCTTTCTTT; CDR3: CASSLGGQGPASAEAFF
size: many; V: TRBV7-2; J: TRBJ1-2; D: .; DNA: TGTGCCAGCAGCCCCCGTCCCGGGACGACCTATGGCTACACCTTC; CDR3: CASSPRPGTTYGYTF
size: many; V: TRBV6-2/TRBV6-3; J: TRBJ1-2; D: .; DNA: TGTGCCAGCGGGCGCGCTTATGGCTACACCTTC; CDR3: CASGRAYGYTF
size: many; V: TRBV20-1; J: TRBJ2-4; D: .; DNA: TGCAGTGCTATTCGCGGAGACGACAAAAACATTCAGTACTTC; CDR3: CSAIRGDDKNIQYF
size: many; V: TRBV29-1; J: TRBJ2-5; D: TRBD2; DNA: TGCAGCGTTGATACTAGCGGGGGGCAAGAGACCCAGTACTTC; CDR3: CSVDTSGGQETQYF
size: .; V: TRBV29-1; J: TRBJ2-7; D: .; DNA: TGCAGCGTGGTGTTTATTAGGGGGGGCGAGCAGTACTTC; CDR3: CSVVFIRGGEQYF
size: many; V: TRBV7-2; J: TRBJ1-2; D: .; DNA: TGTGCCAGCACCCCCGCGCCGAGGATCCTCCAGTATGGCTACACCTTC; CDR3: CASTPAPRILQYGYTF
size: many; V: TRBV12-3/TRBV12-4; J: TRBJ2-3; D: TRBD1; DNA: TGTGCCAGCAGTTTCGGTTCGGACAGGGGCACAGATACGCAGTATTTT; CDR3: CASSFGSDRGTDTQYF